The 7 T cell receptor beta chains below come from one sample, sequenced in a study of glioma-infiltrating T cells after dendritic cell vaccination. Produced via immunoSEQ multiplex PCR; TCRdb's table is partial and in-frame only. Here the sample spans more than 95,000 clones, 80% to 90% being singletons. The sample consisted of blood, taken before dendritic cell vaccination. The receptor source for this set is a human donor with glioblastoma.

CDR3 loop: CASSQVTPFSGNTIYF. Here the CDR3 DNA reads TGTGCCAGCAGCCAAGTCACTCCGTTCTCTGGAAACACCATATATTTT. V and J are TRBV4-2 and TRBJ1-3; D is undetermined. Per germline, CDR1 LGHNA and CDR2 YNFKEQ. The ends were cut back, 1 base at V and 0 bases at J, with 10 bases in the middle. The CDR3 contains 16 residues.

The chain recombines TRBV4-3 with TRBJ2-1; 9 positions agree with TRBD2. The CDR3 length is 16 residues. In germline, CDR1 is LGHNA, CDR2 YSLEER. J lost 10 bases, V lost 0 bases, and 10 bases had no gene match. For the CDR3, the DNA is TGCGCCAGCAGCCAAGATGGGCCTAGCGGGAAGAGGGAGCAGTTCTTC. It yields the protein CASSQDGPSGKREQFF.

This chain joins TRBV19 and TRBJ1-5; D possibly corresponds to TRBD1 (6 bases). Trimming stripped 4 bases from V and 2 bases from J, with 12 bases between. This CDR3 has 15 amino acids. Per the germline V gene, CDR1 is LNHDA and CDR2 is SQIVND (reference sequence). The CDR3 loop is CASSTGAGGNQPQHF. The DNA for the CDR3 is TGTGCCAGTAGTACAGGGGCAGGGGGCAATCAGCCCCAGCATTTT.

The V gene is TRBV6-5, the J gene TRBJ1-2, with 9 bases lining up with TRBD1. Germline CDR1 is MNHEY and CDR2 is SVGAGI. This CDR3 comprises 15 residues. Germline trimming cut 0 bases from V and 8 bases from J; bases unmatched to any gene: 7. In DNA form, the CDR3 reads TGTGCCAGCAGTTACTCCAGACAGGGGGAACAGGGCTACACCTTC. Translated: CASSYSRQGEQGYTF.

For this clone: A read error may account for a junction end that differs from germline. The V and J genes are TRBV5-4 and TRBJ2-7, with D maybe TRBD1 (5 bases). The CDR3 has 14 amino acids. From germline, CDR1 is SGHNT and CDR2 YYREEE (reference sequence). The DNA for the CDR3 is TGTGCCAGCAGTCTCACCAGGGTTTCCTCCGAGCAGTACTTC. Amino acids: CASSLTRVSSEQYF.

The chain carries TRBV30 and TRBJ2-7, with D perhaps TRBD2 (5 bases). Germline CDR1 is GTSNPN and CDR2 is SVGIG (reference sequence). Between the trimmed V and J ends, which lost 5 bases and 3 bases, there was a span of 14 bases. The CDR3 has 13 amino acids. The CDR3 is CAWAPGVLYEQYF. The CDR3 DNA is TGTGCCTGGGCCCCCGGGGTCCTCTACGAGCAGTACTTC.

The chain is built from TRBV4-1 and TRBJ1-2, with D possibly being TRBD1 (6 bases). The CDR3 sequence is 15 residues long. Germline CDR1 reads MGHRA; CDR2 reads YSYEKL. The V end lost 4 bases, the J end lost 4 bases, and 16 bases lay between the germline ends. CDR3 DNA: TGCGCCAGCAGCCCTCCACCCGGACAGCGCTATGGCTACACCTTC. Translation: CASSPPPGQRYGYTF.